One and the same sample provided the 31 T cell receptor beta chains below, sequenced in a study of T-cell memory formation after mild COVID-19. TCRdb passed the 5' RACE reads through MiXCR, listing each CDR3 protein once. The sample shows about 560,000 distinct CDR3 sequences, less than 25% of them seen only once. Sequenced: PBMCs or a T cell subset sorted from them (not recorded which). Receptors originate from an adult woman who had mild COVID-19 (a few samples of this study predate the infection). Cell type and time point are not known.

This clonotype turned up a few times. The rearrangement joins TRBV20-1 to TRBJ2-7; 7 nucleotides match TRBD2. The CDR3 is 14 residues long. CDR1 and CDR2 from the germline V gene are DFQATT and SNEGSKA (reference sequence). CDR3 region: CSGGDAGDTYEQYF. The CDR3 region has the DNA TGCAGCGGAGGAGATGCGGGGGATACCTACGAGCAGTACTTC.

This clonotype was counted between two and nine times. The J gene is TRBJ2-7, the V gene TRBV6-5, with 8 bases identical to TRBD2. The CDR3 runs to 17 residues. With 2 bases clipped from V and 6 bases from J, the junction kept 15 bases outside the gene matches. Germline CDR1 is MNHEY and CDR2 is SVGAGI. The CDR3 DNA reads as TGTGCCAGCAGTTACGATCGGAGTCCGACTAGCGCCGGCGAGCAGTACTTC. It yields the protein CASSYDRSPTSAGEQYF.

The CDR3 DNA reads as TGTGCCAGCAGCTCTTCCGGGACCCCGAGGAGATATGGCTACACCTTC. Amino acid sequence: CASSSSGTPRRYGYTF. The chain is built from TRBV6-5 and TRBJ1-2, with D tentatively TRBD1 (5 bases). Germline V lookup: CDR1 MNHEY, CDR2 SVGAGI. The CDR3 has 16 residues. V gave up 6 bases and J gave up 5 bases, with 22 bases separating them.

This clonotype was picked up a small number of times. This chain joins TRBV10-3 and TRBJ1-1, with D tentatively TRBD1 (5 bases). Trimming left V 4 bases short and J 3 bases short, with 18 bases between. The germline CDR1 and CDR2 sequences are ENHRY and SYGVKD. CDR3 length equals 16 residues. The CDR3 nucleotides are TGTGCCATCAGTGGGGGGGTACTACGTGGGGACACTGAAGCTTTCTTT. The encoded protein is CAISGGVLRGDTEAFF.

The J gene is TRBJ2-7, the V gene TRBV10-3; perhaps TRBD1 as D (5 bases). Trimming shortened V by 6 bases and J by 7 bases, and 13 bases separated the two germline ends. This CDR3 spans 12 amino acids. CDR1 ENHRY and CDR2 SYGVKD come from the germline V gene. CDR3 residues: CAISPTANEQYF. The CDR3 DNA follows: TGTGCCATCAGCCCGACAGCTAATGAGCAGTACTTC.

The chain links TRBV2 to TRBJ2-4; D is undetermined. The CDR3 sequence is 12 residues long. V was trimmed by 6 bases and J by 12 bases, leaving 15 bases between them. Per germline, CDR1 SNHLY and CDR2 FYNNEI. The CDR3 protein is CASSAQPSGQYF. The CDR3, as DNA: TGTGCCAGCAGCGCTCAACCGTCTGGTCAGTACTTC.

This clonotype was detected only once. The V gene is TRBV9, the J gene TRBJ1-1, with 9 bases matching TRBD1. Trimming took 8 bases from V and 0 from J; bases not matched to a gene: 2. Germline V gene sequence: CDR1 SGDLS, CDR2 YYNGEE. The CDR3 is 13 amino acids. CDR3 residues: CASRQGVNTEAFF. Here the CDR3 DNA reads TGTGCCAGTAGACAGGGGGTGAACACTGAAGCTTTCTTT.

This clonotype appeared a few times. The gene calls are TRBV5-1 and TRBJ2-7, with 10 nucleotides matching TRBD2. This CDR3 is 16 amino acids long. V lost 0 bases and J lost 2; bases outside the gene matches: 5. Germline V gene data show CDR1 as SGHRS and CDR2 as YFSETQ. The CDR3 nucleotides read TGCGCCAGCAGCTTGGGCCCTAGCGGGGGAACCTACGAGCAGTACTTC. Translating gives CASSLGPSGGTYEQYF.

This clonotype was observed a handful of times. V gene TRBV6-6 combines with J gene TRBJ1-5; 7 bases agree with TRBD1. The CDR3 is 17 residues long. With V trimmed by 3 bases and J by 0 bases, 8 bases remained unmatched. Germline assignment: CDR1 MNHNY and CDR2 SVGAGI (reference sequence). The CDR3 spells CASSYFAGGYSNQPQHF. CDR3 in DNA: TGTGCCAGCAGTTATTTTGCAGGGGGTTATAGCAATCAGCCCCAGCATTTT.

This rearrangement joins TRBV12-3 or TRBV12-4 to TRBJ2-3, with D perhaps matching TRBD2 (5 bases). This CDR3 region has 14 residues. V was clipped by 8 bases and J by 3 bases, with 15 bases between them. The CDR3 nucleotides read TGTGCCAGCCGACTCTCCCGGAGGACAGATACGCAGTATTTT. Translation gives CASRLSRRTDTQYF.

This clonotype showed up many times. The chain joins TRBV19 to TRBJ2-1, with 8 bases that match TRBD2. The CDR3 sequence is 16 residues long. J lost 3 bases, V lost 6 bases, and 10 bases had no gene match. CDR1 and CDR2 from the germline V gene are LNHDA and SQIVND (reference sequence). Written as DNA, the CDR3 is TGTGCCAGTAGAGTGGTAGCGGGACTTAGCTACAATGAGCAGTTCTTC. Translating gives CASRVVAGLSYNEQFF.

The chain has TRBV10-3 and TRBJ2-3; D unresolved. The CDR3 covers 13 residues. CDR1 and CDR2 from the germline V gene are ENHRY and SYGVKD. V lost 1 base, J lost 2 bases, and 4 bases lay in between. CDR3 in amino acids: CAISEWNTDTQYF. CDR3 coding DNA: TGTGCCATCAGTGAGTGGAACACAGATACGCAGTATTTT.

The chain has TRBV11-2 and TRBJ2-2, with 9 bases lining up with TRBD2. The CDR3 has 16 amino acids. With V trimmed by 2 bases and J by 3 bases, 4 bases remained unmatched. Germline V gene data show CDR1 as SGHAT and CDR2 as FQNNGV. The CDR3 spells CASSLSIAGDTGELFF. CDR3 bases: TGTGCCAGCAGCTTAAGCATAGCGGGAGACACCGGGGAGCTGTTTTTT.

The V and J genes are TRBV12-5 and TRBJ2-7, with a tentative D call TRBD2 (6 bases). Trimming left V 2 bases short and J 2 bases short, with 13 bases between. Germline CDR1 reads LGHNT; CDR2 reads FRNRAP. CDR3 length equals 15 residues. The CDR3 loop is CASGLQIADPYEQYF. The CDR3 DNA reads as TGTGCTAGTGGTTTGCAGATAGCGGATCCCTACGAGCAGTACTTC.

This clonotype was found a few times. The chain carries TRBV24-1 and TRBJ1-5, with 8 nucleotides matching TRBD1. J was trimmed by 1 base and V by 6 bases; bases with no gene match: 7. This CDR3 is built from 16 residues. Germline V gives CDR1 KGHDR, CDR2 SFDVKD. CDR3: CATSPGGEGSNQPQHF. The DNA for the CDR3 is TGTGCCACCAGTCCAGGGGGCGAGGGGAGCAATCAGCCCCAGCATTTT.

This clonotype was observed a handful of times. The rearrangement uses TRBV7-2 and TRBJ1-1, with D possibly TRBD1 on 6 matching bases. The germline V gene has CDR1 SGHTA and CDR2 FQGNSA. The length of the CDR3 is 16 residues. V was shortened by 4 bases and J by 1 base, with 16 bases between the two germline ends. The CDR3, as DNA: TGTGCCAGCAGCTCCAGGGGCCCGCTTGGGAACACTGAAGCTTTCTTT. Its translation: CASSSRGPLGNTEAFF.

V usage is TRBV4-1 and J usage is TRBJ2-3, with D tentatively TRBD1 or TRBD2 (5 bases each). The CDR3 sequence is 15 residues long. Trimming took off 5 bases at V and 5 bases at J, with 17 bases between the two ends. Looked up from germline, CDR1 is MGHRA and CDR2 is YSYEKL. The DNA for the CDR3 is TGCGCCAGCAGCTGGGGTGGGGGTTCGGGAGATACGCAGTATTTT. Protein sequence: CASSWGGGSGDTQYF.

The J gene is TRBJ2-1, the V gene TRBV12-3 or TRBV12-4, with TRBD1 matching over 7 bases. This CDR3 contains 14 residues. J lost 5 bases, V lost 8 bases, and 9 bases had no gene match. The CDR3: CASLNGQVNNEQFF. The CDR3 DNA follows: TGTGCCAGCCTCAACGGACAGGTAAACAATGAGCAGTTCTTC.

This clonotype was picked up a small number of times. This chain uses TRBV6-5 with TRBJ2-1, with D perhaps assigned TRBD1 or TRBD2 (6 bases each). Germline values: CDR1 MNHEY, CDR2 SVGAGI. The CDR3 covers 17 residues. Trimming removed 4 bases at V and 1 base at J, with 17 bases between. The CDR3 DNA is TGTGCCAGCAGTTGGGGGGCGCGGGCTTTATCCTACAATGAGCAGTTCTTC. Protein product: CASSWGARALSYNEQFF.

This clonotype is a singleton in its sample. The rearrangement links TRBV12-3 or TRBV12-4 to TRBJ2-6; D is uncertain. The V end lost 2 bases, the J end lost 1 base, and 6 bases lay between the germline ends. The CDR3 loop spans 15 amino acids. For the CDR3, the DNA is TGTGCCAGCAGTTTACATGGGTCTGGGGCCAACGTCCTGACTTTC. Translation gives CASSLHGSGANVLTF.

CDR3 nucleotides: TGTGCCAGTCGGGACAGGGCCTTCACAGATACGCAGTATTTT. Protein: CASRDRAFTDTQYF. The gene calls are TRBV19 and TRBJ2-3, with 9 bases matching TRBD1. The V segment lost 8 bases and the J segment 2 bases; nucleotides outside the gene matches: 5. The CDR3 consists of 14 residues. Per the germline V gene, CDR1 is LNHDA and CDR2 is SQIVND (reference sequence).

This clonotype came up a few times. The chain joins TRBV7-8 to TRBJ2-5, with D tentatively TRBD1 (6 bases). Germline V gene data show CDR1 as SGHVS and CDR2 as FQNEAQ. The CDR3 contains 13 residues. Deletions cut 5 bases from V and 5 bases from J, with 12 bases between. CDR3 amino acids: CASSQSGVETQYF. As DNA, the CDR3 is TGTGCCAGCAGCCAATCAGGGGTGGAGACCCAGTACTTC.

This clonotype was seen only a few times. The chain links TRBV12-3 or TRBV12-4 to TRBJ2-2; possibly TRBD1 or TRBD2 for D (6 bases each). Trimming cost V 5 bases and J 6 bases, with 22 bases left between them. The CDR3 is 17 residues long. CDR3 sequence reads: CASSLRRGASVPGELFF. In nucleotides, the CDR3 is TGTGCCAGCAGTCTGAGGAGGGGGGCTAGTGTCCCCGGGGAGCTGTTTTTT.

The chain has TRBV29-1 and TRBJ2-2, with unresolved D. The CDR3 length is 13 residues. V was cut by 4 bases and J by 0 bases, with 6 bases left in between. Germline V gene lookup returns CDR1 SQVTM and CDR2 ANQGSEA. CDR3 in amino acids: CSVAETNTGELFF. The CDR3 region has the DNA TGCAGCGTTGCGGAAACGAACACCGGGGAGCTGTTTTTT.

The chain joins TRBV10-3 to TRBJ1-2, with D tentatively TRBD1 (6 bases). V lost 3 bases, J lost 1 base, and 24 bases lay in between. Germline V gives CDR1 ENHRY, CDR2 SYGVKD. The CDR3 length is 19 residues. CDR3 amino acids: CAISDPGQVLSTNNYGYTF. CDR3 coding DNA: TGTGCCATCAGTGATCCGGGACAAGTACTATCTACCAATAACTATGGCTACACCTTC.

CDR3 protein: CASSPSETGELGTF. CDR3 nucleotides: TGCGCCAGCAGCCCCTCCGAGACAGGGGAGCTTGGCACCTTC. The chain links TRBV5-1 to TRBJ1-2; TRBD1 matches 8 bases. This CDR3 is 14 amino acids long. CDR1 and CDR2 (germline): SGHRS, YFSETQ. The trim removed 4 bases at V and 13 bases at J, leaving 15 bases unmatched.

The J gene is TRBJ2-7, the V gene TRBV6-5; TRBD2 agrees at 10 bases. The CDR3 is made up of 15 amino acids. Germline-derived CDR1 and CDR2 are MNHEY and SVGAGI. Trimming removed 7 bases from V and 0 bases from J; junction bases left unmatched: 6. The CDR3 spells CASKSSGGTSYEQYF. The CDR3 bases are TGTGCCAGCAAGTCTAGCGGGGGAACCTCCTACGAGCAGTACTTC.

The genes are TRBV4-1 and TRBJ2-1, with D hard to call. The CDR3 loop spans 12 amino acids. CDR1 and CDR2 (germline): MGHRA, YSYEKL. The ends were cut back, 5 bases at V and 9 bases at J, with 11 bases in the middle. The CDR3 sequence: CASSAELGEQFF. CDR3 bases: TGCGCCAGCAGCGCTGAGCTCGGTGAGCAGTTCTTC.

Here the CDR3 reads CSAGGLARETQYF. The CDR3 DNA is TGCAGTGCAGGGGGACTAGCGCGGGAGACCCAGTACTTC. The V call is TRBV20-1, the J call TRBJ2-5; 10 bases agree with TRBD2. CDR1 DFQATT and CDR2 SNEGSKA come from the germline V gene (reference sequence). V lost 6 bases to trimming and J lost 5 bases; unmatched junction nucleotides: 6. This CDR3 comprises 13 residues.

The rearrangement uses TRBV12-3 or TRBV12-4 and TRBJ2-1; 8 bases are a match to TRBD2. Trimming at V came to 6 bases and at J to 5 bases, leaving 6 bases not matched to a gene. This CDR3 region has 14 residues. The CDR3 sequence is CASSLTSADNEQFF. The DNA of the CDR3 is TGTGCCAGCAGCCTGACTAGCGCTGACAATGAGCAGTTCTTC.

The V gene is TRBV19, the J gene TRBJ1-2, with TRBD1 matching 7 bases. There are 13 residues in the CDR3. Germline CDR1 LNHDA, CDR2 SQIVND (reference sequence). Trimming at V came to 6 bases and at J to 2 bases, leaving 3 bases not matched to a gene. For the CDR3, the DNA is TGTGCCAGTAGCAAACAGGGGAACTATGGCTACACCTTC. Translation gives CASSKQGNYGYTF.